The 15 T cell receptor beta chains below all came from one sample that was sequenced in a study of regulatory T cells in long-lasting Graves disease. Time point in this sample: persistent/refractory GD, antithyroid drugs over 5 years with positive TRAb. From PBMCs, RNA was extracted and then used to make the TCR library. To make TCR beta libraries, researchers used iRepertoire HTBI primers and Arm-PCR of CDR3 regions. TCRdb re-called the multiplex PCR reads through MiXCR, storing one row per CDR3 protein. Counted here are 400,000 to 500,000 distinct CDR3 sequences, around 21% occurring once; the ten biggest clones make up 7% to 9.5%. Here the sequenced sample was peripheral blood mononuclear cells (PBMCs), taken when the disease was refractory, from a patient treated with antithyroid drugs. The receptor source for this set is a female donor with Graves disease.

This clonotype has a count of ten or more. The genes are TRBV12-3 or TRBV12-4 and TRBJ2-7; D possibly corresponds to TRBD1 (5 bases). The CDR3 has 16 amino acids. Trimming removed 0 bases at V and 1 base at J, with 13 bases between. CDR3 sequence: CASSLALAGRSYEQYF. DNA of the CDR3: TGTGCCAGCAGTTTAGCGCTGGCAGGGCGATCCTACGAGCAGTACTTC.

This clonotype was counted once. V and J are TRBV30 and TRBJ1-5, with a tentative D call TRBD1 (5 bases). The CDR3 loop spans 16 amino acids. Germline assignment: CDR1 GTSNPN and CDR2 SVGIG (reference sequence). The V and J ends lost 2 bases and 2 bases respectively, with 16 bases between them. CDR3 protein: CAWSLAQGGGNQPQHF. The CDR3 nucleotides are TGTGCCTGGAGTTTAGCGCAGGGTGGTGGCAATCAGCCCCAGCATTTT.

This clonotype has more than one count but fewer than ten. The chain employs TRBV28 and TRBJ2-7, with TRBD2 matching over 8 bases. The trim removed 6 bases at V and 5 bases at J, leaving 9 bases unmatched. The CDR3 has 14 residues. Germline assignment: CDR1 MDHEN and CDR2 SYDVKM. CDR3 in amino acids: CASRTSGGLHEQYF. In DNA, the CDR3 is TGTGCCAGCAGAACTAGCGGAGGGCTCCACGAGCAGTACTTC. The full variable domain, completed using reference TRBV28 and TRBJ2-7, is DVKVTQSSRYLVKRTGEKVFLECVQDMDHENMFWYRQDPGLGLRLIYFSYDVKMKEKGDIPEGYSVSREKKERFSLILESASTNQTSMYLCASRTSGGLHEQYFGPGTRLTVT.

In this sample, this clonotype turned up many times. The J gene is TRBJ1-1, the V gene TRBV16, with 10 positions matching TRBD1. The V gene end was trimmed by 0 bases and the J gene end by 0 bases; junction bases not matched to a gene: 7. Looked up from germline, CDR1 is KGHSY and CDR2 is FQNENV. This CDR3 region has 18 residues. CDR3 in amino acids: CASSQSLGQGVMNTEAFF. The CDR3 DNA reads as TGTGCCAGCAGCCAATCGCTCGGACAGGGGGTAATGAACACTGAAGCTTTCTTT.

This clonotype was seen a handful of times. The chain joins TRBV20-1 to TRBJ2-2; D could derive from TRBD1 or TRBD2 (5 bases each). This CDR3 contains 13 residues. Between the trimmed V and J ends, which lost 4 bases and 7 bases, there was a span of 13 bases. Germline CDR1 reads DFQATT; CDR2 reads SNEGSKA (reference sequence). The DNA for the CDR3 is TGCAGTGCTAACGGGGACGTTATCGGGGAGCTGTTTTTT. This gives the protein CSANGDVIGELFF.

In DNA, the CDR3 is TGTGCCAGCAGCTTAGGGTCGGGGGTTCCCTACGAGCAGTACTTC. Its protein is CASSLGSGVPYEQYF. The chain uses TRBV7-2 and TRBJ2-7; tentatively, D is TRBD2 (6 bases). Germline lookup yields CDR1 SGHTA and CDR2 FQGNSA. Between the trimmed V and J ends, which lost 1 base and 2 bases, there was a span of 12 bases. CDR3 length: 15 amino acids.

This clonotype has more than one count but fewer than ten. This sequence joins TRBV7-2 and TRBJ2-2, with a tentative D call TRBD1 (5 bases). V lost 1 base, J lost 3 bases, and 9 bases lay in between. The CDR3 spans 15 residues. Germline values: CDR1 SGHTA, CDR2 FQGNSA. The CDR3 nucleotides read TGTGCCAGCAGCTTAGTCGGCAGGGACACCGGGGAGCTGTTTTTT. It is translated as CASSLVGRDTGELFF.

This clonotype was detected many times. V usage is TRBV27 and J usage is TRBJ1-1; a possible D gene is TRBD1 (5 bases). V lost 0 bases and J 7 bases, leaving 12 bases between the germline ends. Germline CDR1 and CDR2: MNHEY and SMNVEV (reference sequence). The CDR3 covers 14 residues. The CDR3 DNA follows: TGTGCCAGCAGTTTATCGTGGGGTAGGGGTGAAGCTTTCTTT. This encodes CASSLSWGRGEAFF.

This clonotype came up a few times. This rearrangement joins TRBV4-3 to TRBJ2-7; D unresolved. Deletions cut 8 bases from V and 5 bases from J, with 4 bases between. The CDR3 consists of 9 residues. Germline V lookup: CDR1 LGHNA, CDR2 YSLEER. The DNA for the CDR3 is TGCGCCAGCTCAGACGAGCAGTACTTC. Amino acids: CASSDEQYF.

A remark on this clonotype: At one boundary the junction diverges from the germline segment, which might be a read error. This sequence joins TRBV5-5 and TRBJ2-2, with 11 bases identical to TRBD2. The CDR3 is made up of 16 amino acids. Germline V gene lookup returns CDR1 SGHKS and CDR2 YYEKEE (reference sequence). In nucleotides, the CDR3 is TGTGCCAGCAGCTTTACTAGCGGGAGTTTTGGCGGGGAGATGTTTTTT. Protein: CASSFTSGSFGGEMFF.

The chain uses TRBV11-2 and TRBJ2-1, with 11 bases identical to TRBD2. Germline CDR1 and CDR2: SGHAT and FQNNGV. CDR3 length: 15 amino acids. The V gene end was trimmed by 5 bases and the J gene end by 6 bases; junction bases not matched to a gene: 6. CDR3 DNA sequence: TGTGCCAGCAGCAAAGTCGGACTAGCGGGCAATGAGCAGTTCTTC. It translates to CASSKVGLAGNEQFF.

This chain links TRBV28 with TRBJ2-6; no clear D. CDR3 length equals 15 residues. Germline V gives CDR1 MDHEN, CDR2 SYDVKM. V lost 2 bases to trimming and J lost 4 bases, with 9 bases between them. The CDR3 spells CASSLLVSGANVLTF. CDR3 sequence (DNA): TGTGCCAGCAGTTTACTGGTCTCCGGGGCCAACGTCCTGACTTTC.

There are many counts of this clonotype. The chain recombines TRBV6-5 with TRBJ2-2, with D unresolved. Trimming cost V 4 bases and J 0 bases, with 9 bases left between them. The length of the CDR3 is 15 residues. Germline assignment: CDR1 MNHEY and CDR2 SVGAGI. CDR3 region: CASSLALTNTGELFF. The CDR3 DNA reads as TGTGCCAGCAGTTTGGCACTCACGAACACCGGGGAGCTGTTTTTT.

There are a few counts of this clonotype. The rearrangement links TRBV10-3 to TRBJ1-5; 8 bases align to TRBD1. The CDR3 is made up of 14 amino acids. The ends lost 10 bases at V and 7 bases at J; junction bases unmatched: 12. Germline V gives CDR1 ENHRY, CDR2 SYGVKD. The CDR3, as DNA: TGTGCCACCTCAATCGGACAGGGCGTCCAGCCCCAGCATTTT. This sequence encodes CATSIGQGVQPQHF.

This clonotype was seen many times. This chain joins TRBV10-3 and TRBJ2-7; TRBD2 is a possible D gene (6 bases). V was trimmed by 3 bases and J by 0 bases, leaving 12 bases between them. There are 15 residues in the CDR3. Germline CDR1 and CDR2: ENHRY and SYGVKD. CDR3 sequence (DNA): TGTGCCATCAGTGAAAAGGAGCGGGCCTCCTACGAGCAGTACTTC. Amino acid sequence: CAISEKERASYEQYF.